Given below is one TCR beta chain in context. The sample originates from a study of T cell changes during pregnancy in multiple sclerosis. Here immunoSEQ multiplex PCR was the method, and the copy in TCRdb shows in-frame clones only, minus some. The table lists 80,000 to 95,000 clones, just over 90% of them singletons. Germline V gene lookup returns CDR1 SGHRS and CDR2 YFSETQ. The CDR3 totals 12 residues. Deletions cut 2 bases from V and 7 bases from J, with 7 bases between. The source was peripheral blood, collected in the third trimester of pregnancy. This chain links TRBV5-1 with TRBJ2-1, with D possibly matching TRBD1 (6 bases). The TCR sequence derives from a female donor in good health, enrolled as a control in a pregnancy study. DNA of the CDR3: TGCGCCAGCAGCTTACAGGGTAATGAGCAGTTCTTC. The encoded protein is CASSLQGNEQFF.